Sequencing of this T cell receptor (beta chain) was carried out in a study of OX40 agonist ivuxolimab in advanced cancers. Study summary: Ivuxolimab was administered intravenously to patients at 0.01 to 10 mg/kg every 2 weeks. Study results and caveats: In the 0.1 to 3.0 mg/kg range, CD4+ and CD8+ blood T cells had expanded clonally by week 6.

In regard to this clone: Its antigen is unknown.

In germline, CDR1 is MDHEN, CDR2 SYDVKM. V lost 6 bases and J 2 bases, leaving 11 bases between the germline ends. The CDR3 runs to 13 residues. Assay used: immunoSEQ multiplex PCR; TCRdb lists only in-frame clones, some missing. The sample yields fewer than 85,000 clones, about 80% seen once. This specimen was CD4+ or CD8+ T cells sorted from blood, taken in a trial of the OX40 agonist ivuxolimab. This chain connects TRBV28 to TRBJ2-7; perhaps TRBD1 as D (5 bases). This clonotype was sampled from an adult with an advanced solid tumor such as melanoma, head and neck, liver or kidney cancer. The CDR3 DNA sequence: TGTGCCAGCAGAAGGACGGACACCTACGAGCAGTACTTC. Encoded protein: CASRRTDTYEQYF.